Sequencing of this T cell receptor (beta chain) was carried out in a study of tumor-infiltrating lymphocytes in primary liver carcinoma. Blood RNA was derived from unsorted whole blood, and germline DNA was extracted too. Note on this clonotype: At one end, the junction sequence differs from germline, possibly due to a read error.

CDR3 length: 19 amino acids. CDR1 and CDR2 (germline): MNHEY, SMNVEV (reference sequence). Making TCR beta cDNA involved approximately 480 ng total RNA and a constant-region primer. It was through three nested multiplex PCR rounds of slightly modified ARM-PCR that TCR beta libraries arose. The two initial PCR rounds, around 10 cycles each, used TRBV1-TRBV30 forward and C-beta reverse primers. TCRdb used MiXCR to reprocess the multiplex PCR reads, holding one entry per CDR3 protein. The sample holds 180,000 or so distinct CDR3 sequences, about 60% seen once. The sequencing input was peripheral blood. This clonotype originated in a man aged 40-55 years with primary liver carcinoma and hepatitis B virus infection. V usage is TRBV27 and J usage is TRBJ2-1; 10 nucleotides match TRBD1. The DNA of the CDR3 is TGTACCAGCACCATGACAGGGGGCACCGCCCAGGGATCCTACAATGAGCAGTTCTTC. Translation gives CTSTMTGGTAQGSYNEQFF.